This T cell receptor beta chain derives from a study (dated 2022 in TCRdb). Results and caveats for the whole study, not just this receptor: According to the authors, more investigation is needed, including longitudinal sampling and evaluation of a control group.

Survey-level sequencing on the immunoSEQ platform was used to profile the TCR beta chain repertoires. Processing in the source paper ran as follows. Repertoire diversity was quantified by the inverse Simpson index, and CDR3 amino acid length spectratypes and V-J pairing frequencies were compared. Clonotypes specific to SARS-CoV-2, CMV, influenza A and EBV were annotated by matching TCR beta CDR3 sequences against VDJdb. Imported from immuneACCESS, the table was reduced by TCRdb to in-frame sequences with V and J called. These copies leave out some clones; in studies compared against another copy, an unresolved V gene accounts for under half, and the cause of the remainder is not known. V and J calls and clone size come straight from that table; D and trimming were deduced from the DNA. Across this sample there are approximately 53,000 clones, with just over 90% seen only once. In total, the top ten clones hold around 11% of the sample.

To note about this clone: No antigen is known for it. Per-base quality was not reported, and no clone a single base away is much larger than it.

PBMCs were separated from peripheral blood, and TCR beta sequencing was performed on genomic DNA obtained from unsorted PBMCs. The CDR3 runs 15 amino acids, cysteine and phenylalanine included. Only the CDR3 part of the read is kept: 45 bases, read in frame from the first base. V ends up 5 bases short and J 3 bases short, with an unmatched junction base count of 3. The germline V gene yields KGHDR for CDR1 and SFDVKD for CDR2. Sequencing input: PBMCs. The V and J segments used are TRBV24-1 and TRBJ1-4; the junction holds 9 bases that match TRBD1. This TCR was sampled from a man aged 35 to 55 with rheumatoid arthritis. The DNA reads as follows: TGTGCCACCAGTGCGACAGGGGGGTCTAATGAAAAACTGTTTTTT. Its coded protein is CATSATGGSNEKLFF.